The entry that follows covers one TCR beta chain sequence. These data are taken from a study of T cells in tumors after PD-1 blockade. The CDR3 is 10 amino acids. The germline CDR1 and CDR2 sequences are SNHLY and FYNNEI. V shed 8 bases, J shed 14 bases, and the junction held 5 bases outside the gene matches. Assay: immunoSEQ multiplex PCR; the TCRdb copy retains only in-frame clones and omits some. The table has 45,000 to 60,000 clones, under 85% seen once. The chain couples TRBV2 to TRBJ2-3; 9 bases match TRBD1. Sequencing used PBMCs, obtained before anti-PD-1 therapy. This receptor was identified in a human donor with advanced basal cell or squamous cell carcinoma (not recorded which). The CDR3 region has the DNA TGTGCCAGCGGCCGGGACAGGGTGTATTTT. Encoded protein: CASGRDRVYF.